The 17 T cell receptor beta chains below all came from one sample that was sequenced in a study of tumor and adjacent non-tumor tissue in lung cancer. No cell sorting was done before RNA was extracted from the tissue. A modified ARM-PCR protocol with three rounds of nested PCR amplified TCRbeta. One entry per CDR3 protein, called by TCRdb with MiXCR from the multiplex PCR reads. Among some 99,000 distinct CDR3 sequences listed, roughly 80% were seen once. Sample: lung tumor tissue. The receptors shown here come from a woman between 55 and 75 years old with non-small cell lung cancer.

A remark on this clonotype: A junction end diverges from the germline sequence, so it may reflect a read error. This chain links TRBV7-2 with TRBJ1-3; D is undetermined. CDR3 length equals 14 residues. Germline CDR1 is SGHTA and CDR2 is FQGNSA. This CDR3 is CASSLAKVGYTIYF. Written as DNA, the CDR3 is TGTGCCAGCAGCTTAGCGAAAGTTGGATACACCATATATTTT.

V gene TRBV6-2 or TRBV6-3 combines with J gene TRBJ1-5, with D possibly TRBD1 on 5 matching bases. The DNA matches TRBJ2-3 better at its end, which makes the J call doubtful. The CDR3 extends over 14 amino acids. CDR1 is MNHEY, CDR2 SVGEGT, per germline. CDR3 DNA: TGTGCCAGCAGTAACGGACATAGCAATGAGCCCCAGTATTTT. It yields the protein CASSNGHSNEPQYF.

Points on this clonotype: The junction differs from germline at one of its ends, possibly a read error. J is TRBJ2-3 and V is TRBV11-3; perhaps TRBD1 as D (6 bases). The CDR3 contains 17 residues. Germline V gene lookup returns CDR1 SGHNT and CDR2 YENEEA. The CDR3 DNA follows: TGTGCCGGCAGCCTCGACAGGACGCGCTCTAGCACAGATACGCAGTATTTT. It yields the protein CAGSLDRTRSSTDTQYF. Together with reference TRBV11-3 and TRBJ2-3, the CDR3 gives the full variable domain: EAGVVQSPRYKIIEKKQPVAFWCNPISGHNTLYWYLQNLGQGPELLIRYENEEAVDDSQLPKDRFSAERLKGVDSTLKIQPAELGDSAVYLCAGSLDRTRSSTDTQYFGPGTRLTVL.

This chain joins TRBV11-2 and TRBJ2-3; no clear D. The CDR3 runs 11 residues. CDR1 and CDR2 (germline): SGHAT, FQNNGV. V was clipped by 2 bases and J by 13 bases, with 10 bases between them. CDR3 sequence: CASSLTVTKYF. In DNA, the CDR3 is TGTGCCAGCAGCTTAACAGTTACTAAGTATTTT.

Points on this clonotype: The junction departs from the called germline gene at one end, perhaps through a read error. The chain employs TRBV11-2 and TRBJ2-2; possible D gene TRBD2, 5 bases. CDR3 length: 14 amino acids. CDR1 is SGHAT and CDR2 is FQNNGV in the germline V gene. As DNA, the CDR3 is TGTGCCAGCACCCTCCGACCAATTTCCGGGGAGCAGTTTTTT. It is translated as CASTLRPISGEQFF.

The V call is TRBV5-5, the J call TRBJ2-7; possibly TRBD2 for D (5 bases). The CDR3 is made up of 12 amino acids. V lost 5 bases and J lost 6, with 12 bases in between. Germline V gene lookup returns CDR1 SGHKS and CDR2 YYEKEE (reference sequence). DNA of the CDR3: TGTGCCAGCAGACTGGACGAGGGCGAGCAGTACTTC. This translates into CASRLDEGEQYF.

With respect to this clonotype: This could be a read error, since a much larger clone is one nucleotide away. V usage is TRBV4-1 and J usage is TRBJ1-6, with TRBD1 matching over 7 bases. The length of the CDR3 is 16 residues. Germline CDR1 reads MGHRA; CDR2 reads YSYEKL. V was pared by 2 bases and J by 11 bases, with 12 bases of the junction left unmatched. The CDR3 DNA reads TGCGCCAGCAGCCAATCGCCGGGACAGAGGGAAGCACCCCTCCACTTT. Its protein product is CASSQSPGQREAPLHF.

The rearrangement joins TRBV11-3 to TRBJ2-2; 9 bases line up with TRBD1. CDR3 size: 15 residues. After removal of 5 bases from V and 9 bases from J, the junction contained 10 bases not matched to a gene. The germline V gene has CDR1 SGHNT and CDR2 YENEEA. CDR3: CASSPTGGRTRELFF. CDR3 in DNA: TGTGCCAGCAGCCCGACAGGGGGTCGGACCAGGGAGCTGTTTTTT.

There are a few counts of this clonotype. A much larger clone differs by one base, so this may be a read error. The V gene is TRBV28, the J gene TRBJ2-7; D is possibly TRBD2 (5 bases). With 11 bases removed from V and 2 bases from J, the gap between germline ends came to 16 bases. The CDR3 loop spans 13 amino acids. Germline V gives CDR1 MDHEN, CDR2 SYDVKM. The CDR3 DNA follows: TGTGCCGGCATAGACGGGATTACCTACGAGCAGTACTTC. Protein: CAGIDGITYEQYF. Full variable domain (missing parts from reference TRBV28 and TRBJ2-7): DVKVTQSSRYLVKRTGEKVFLECVQDMDHENMFWYRQDPGLGLRLIYFSYDVKMKEKGDIPEGYSVSREKKERFSLILESASTNQTSMYLCAGIDGITYEQYFGPGTRLTVT.

Concerning this clonotype: The conserved phenylalanine or tryptophan normally closing the CDR3 is absent here, so this likely arose from a read error. The rearrangement uses TRBV20-1 and TRBJ2-2; D tentatively reads TRBD1 or TRBD2 (7 bases each). The CDR3 runs 18 residues. The germline V gene has CDR1 DFQATT and CDR2 SNEGSKA (reference sequence). Trimming shortened V by 5 bases and J by 0 bases, and 22 bases separated the two germline ends. Here the CDR3 DNA reads TGCAGTGCTTCAGGGGGGGCTAGAGGGGCCACGAACACCGGGGAGCTGTTTATT. This codes for CSASGGARGATNTGELFI.

Of note for this clonotype: A much larger clone differs by one base, so this may be a read error. In DNA form, the CDR3 reads TGTGCCAGCAGTTTAGGGGGCGGCAGTGAAAAACTGTTTTTT. Translating gives CASSLGGGSEKLFF. The chain is built from TRBV12-3 or TRBV12-4 and TRBJ1-4; a weak D match, TRBD1 (5 bases). V lost 1 base and J 7 bases, leaving 10 bases between the germline ends. There are 14 residues in the CDR3.

Points on this clonotype: The junction departs from the called germline gene at one end, perhaps through a read error. The chain couples TRBV5-1 to TRBJ2-2; a possible D gene is TRBD2 (6 bases). CDR1 is SGHRS, CDR2 YFSETQ, per germline. CDR3 length equals 17 residues. CDR3 loop: CASSIFAQGVGTGEVLF. The CDR3 nucleotides read TGCGCCAGCAGCATTTTCGCGCAGGGCGTAGGAACCGGGGAGGTGCTTTTT.

This clonotype was recorded at least ten times. The chain carries TRBV6-5 and TRBJ2-7; D call uncertain. Trimming removed 6 bases from V and 7 bases from J, with 19 bases in between. This CDR3 comprises 14 residues. Germline CDR1 is MNHEY and CDR2 is SVGAGI. The CDR3 DNA sequence: TGTGCCAGCAGCCCTGATCGGGTGACGTGGGAGCAGTACTTC. It encodes CASSPDRVTWEQYF.

V and J are TRBV4-1 and TRBJ1-2; TRBD1 matches at 10 bases. This CDR3 has 15 residues. After removal of 4 bases from V and 13 bases from J, the junction contained 15 bases not matched to a gene. Germline CDR1 reads MGHRA; CDR2 reads YSYEKL. The CDR3 loop reads CASSLRDRGYSGRTF. As DNA, the CDR3 is TGCGCCAGCAGCCTACGGGACAGGGGATATTCTGGCCGCACCTTC.

Points on this clonotype: Germline and junction disagree at one end, which may indicate a read error. The rearrangement joins TRBV20-1 to TRBJ2-2, with a weak D call TRBD2 (5 bases). Germline values: CDR1 DFQATT, CDR2 SNEGSKA (reference sequence). The CDR3 consists of 12 residues. The CDR3 loop reads CSARSSIGELIF. CDR3 nucleotide sequence: TGCAGTGCTAGATCGAGCATCGGGGAGCTGATTTTT.

This clonotype was recorded once. One end of the junction varies from germline; a read error may be responsible. The chain links TRBV4-3 to TRBJ2-5; 7 bases are shared with TRBD2. The germline V gene has CDR1 LGHNA and CDR2 YSLEER. The CDR3 totals 15 residues. Written as DNA, the CDR3 is TGCACCAGCAGCCAAGATCGCGGGGGTTCGGAGACCCAGTACTTC. Protein: CTSSQDRGGSETQYF.

Regarding this clonotype: This likely comes from a read error, as the CDR3 has no conserved phenylalanine or tryptophan at its end. V gene TRBV28 combines with J gene TRBJ2-7; the match to TRBD2 covers 8 bases. Trimming cost V 5 bases and J 6 bases; bases outside gene matches: 6. The CDR3 loop spans 13 amino acids. CDR1 is MDHEN and CDR2 is SYDVKM in the germline V gene. The CDR3 here is CASSLAGGSEQYL. CDR3 coding DNA: TGTGCCAGCAGTCTTGCGGGAGGCTCCGAGCAGTACTTA.